One and the same sample provided the 28 T cell receptor beta chains below, sequenced in a study of blood T cell repertoires in COVID-19. Some clones are missing from TCRdb's copy, which holds only in-frame ones; the method was immunoSEQ multiplex PCR. The profile shows 70,000 or so clones, roughly 86% of them singletons. The specimen sequenced was peripheral blood. These receptors originate from a man between 70 and 80 years old with active COVID-19.

The chain is built from TRBV7-2 and TRBJ2-7, with D perhaps TRBD1 (5 bases). Germline V gene data show CDR1 as SGHTA and CDR2 as FQGNSA. This CDR3 comprises 15 residues. V was clipped by 7 bases and J by 0 bases, with 16 bases between them. The CDR3 sequence is CASTPGGAASYEQYF. The CDR3 DNA sequence: TGTGCCAGCACCCCTGGTGGGGCGGCCTCCTACGAGCAGTACTTC.

The chain has TRBV6-5 and TRBJ2-3; D call uncertain. Germline CDR1 is MNHEY and CDR2 is SVGAGI. The CDR3 spans 15 residues. With 8 bases removed from V and 4 bases from J, the gap between germline ends came to 19 bases. The CDR3 sequence is CASAPAPGWADTQYF. CDR3 bases: TGTGCCAGCGCCCCAGCCCCCGGGTGGGCAGATACGCAGTATTTT.

V and J are TRBV7-2 and TRBJ1-5; D not certain. This CDR3 region has 13 residues. CDR1 SGHTA and CDR2 FQGNSA come from the germline V gene. Trimming stripped 5 bases from V and 11 bases from J, with 16 bases between. CDR3 loop: CASSPPTFSAQHF. The CDR3 nucleotides are TGTGCCAGCAGCCCTCCGACATTTTCGGCCCAGCATTTT.

The chain has TRBV7-8 and TRBJ2-7; D is perhaps TRBD1 (5 bases). This CDR3 has 16 amino acids. Trimming cost V 1 base and J 0 bases, with 13 bases left between them. Germline V gene data show CDR1 as SGHVS and CDR2 as FQNEAQ. The CDR3 protein is CASSLGSGRTSYEQYF. The CDR3 region has the DNA TGTGCCAGCAGCTTAGGTTCAGGGCGGACCTCCTACGAGCAGTACTTC.

V is TRBV5-4 and J is TRBJ2-7, with 9 bases identical to TRBD2. V dropped 3 bases and J dropped 5; count of bases not matched to a gene: 9. This CDR3 has 15 residues. Germline CDR1 is SGHNT and CDR2 is YYREEE (reference sequence). The CDR3, as DNA: TGTGCCAGCAGCTCCGCCAGCGGGAGGAACAACGAGCAGTACTTC. Amino acid sequence: CASSSASGRNNEQYF.

This rearrangement joins TRBV7-3 to TRBJ2-1, with TRBD2 matching 9 bases. Looked up from germline, CDR1 is SGHTA and CDR2 is FQGTGA. V dropped 3 bases and J dropped 4; count of bases not matched to a gene: 4. The CDR3 consists of 15 residues. The CDR3, as DNA: TGTGCCAGCAGCTTTAAACTAGCGGGTTACAATGAGCAGTTCTTC. Amino acids: CASSFKLAGYNEQFF.

This clone has a handful of counts. This rearrangement joins TRBV11-3 to TRBJ2-7; 9 bases are a match to TRBD1. The germline CDR1 and CDR2 sequences are SGHNT and YENEEA. The CDR3 extends over 16 amino acids. V gave up 0 bases and J gave up 4 bases; unmatched junction bases: 7. CDR3 sequence: CASSLDGGQGTYEQYF. In DNA, the CDR3 is TGTGCCAGCAGCTTAGATGGAGGACAGGGGACTTACGAGCAGTACTTC.

As DNA, the CDR3 is TGTGCCATCAGTGGGGGACAGGCATCCTCTGGAAACACCATATATTTT. The encoded protein is CAISGGQASSGNTIYF. V usage is TRBV10-3 and J usage is TRBJ1-3; 8 nucleotides agree with TRBD1. Germline loops: CDR1 ENHRY, CDR2 SYGVKD. The V and J ends lost 4 bases and 0 bases, in that order; junction bases with no gene match: 5. CDR3 length equals 16 residues.

The chain couples TRBV5-1 to TRBJ2-1, with D possibly matching TRBD1 (5 bases). The CDR3 loop spans 13 amino acids. In germline, CDR1 is SGHRS, CDR2 YFSETQ. V was trimmed by 4 bases and J by 6 bases, leaving 11 bases between them. The CDR3 loop is CASSAAGFNEQFF. In DNA form, the CDR3 reads TGCGCCAGCAGCGCAGCAGGGTTCAATGAGCAGTTCTTC.

The V call is TRBV5-4, the J call TRBJ2-5; D possibly corresponds to TRBD2 (5 bases). This CDR3 has 14 amino acids. V was clipped by 0 bases and J by 5 bases, with 11 bases between them. Germline CDR1 and CDR2: SGHNT and YYREEE (reference sequence). CDR3 nucleotide sequence: TGTGCCAGCAGCTTGGGAGGGCGATTCGAGACCCAGTACTTC. This sequence encodes CASSLGGRFETQYF. Full variable domain (remainder filled in from reference TRBV5-4 and TRBJ2-5): ETGVTQSPTHLIKTRGQQVTLRCSSQSGHNTVSWYQQALGQGPQFIFQYYREEENGRGNFPPRFSGLQFPNYSSELNVNALELDDSALYLCASSLGGRFETQYFGPGTRLLVL.

V and J are TRBV29-1 and TRBJ1-1; D may be TRBD1 (6 bases). Germline lookup yields CDR1 SQVTM and CDR2 ANQGSEA. The CDR3 spans 12 residues. V lost 1 base to trimming and J lost 11 bases, with 14 bases between them. The DNA for the CDR3 is TGCAGCGTTGAAGGGGGGGGCGGAAGGGCTTTCTTT. Its protein is CSVEGGGGRAFF.

This clone has a single count. As DNA, the CDR3 is TGTGCCAGCAGCCAAGATCCCGGACAGGGCGTGGGCTCCTACGAGCAGTACTTC. Its protein product is CASSQDPGQGVGSYEQYF. J is TRBJ2-7 and V is TRBV14; 8 nucleotides agree with TRBD1. The germline CDR1 and CDR2 sequences are SGHDN and FVKESK. CDR3 length: 18 residues. The J segment lost 0 bases and the V segment lost 0 bases, leaving 10 bases of the junction unmatched.

This clone was counted only a few times. The rearrangement joins TRBV4-2 to TRBJ2-7, with TRBD2 as a possible D gene (6 bases). The CDR3 loop spans 18 amino acids. CDR1 is LGHNA, CDR2 YNFKEQ, per germline. V shed 0 bases and J shed 0 bases, with 18 bases lying between them. Here the CDR3 reads CASSQDFGNVGGSYEQYF. The CDR3 region has the DNA TGTGCCAGCAGCCAAGATTTCGGGAATGTGGGGGGCTCCTACGAGCAGTACTTC.

This clone has at least ten counts. The chain joins TRBV30 to TRBJ1-5; 7 bases are a match to TRBD1. This CDR3 comprises 13 residues. Germline trimming cut 8 bases from V and 6 bases from J; bases unmatched to any gene: 10. CDR1 GTSNPN and CDR2 SVGIG come from the germline V gene (reference sequence). The CDR3 DNA sequence: TGTGCCCAACACAGGCAGGGGGGTCAGCCCCAGCATTTT. Residues: CAQHRQGGQPQHF.

This clone appeared once. V and J are TRBV6-2 or TRBV6-3 and TRBJ1-1; D not certain. Between the trimmed V and J ends, which lost 2 bases and 4 bases, there was a span of 11 bases. The CDR3 runs 14 residues. In germline, CDR1 is MNHEY, CDR2 SVGEGT. CDR3 residues: CASSYASAGTEAFF. For the CDR3, the DNA is TGTGCCAGCAGTTACGCCTCAGCGGGCACTGAAGCTTTCTTT.

The CDR3 region has the DNA TGTGCCAGCAGCTTAGAGGCGGGCCGTTACGAGCAGTACTTC. This encodes CASSLEAGRYEQYF. The chain carries TRBV11-3 and TRBJ2-7; tentatively, D is TRBD2 (5 bases). The CDR3 spans 14 residues. Trimming pared 0 bases from V and 4 bases from J, leaving 10 bases between. From germline, CDR1 is SGHNT and CDR2 YENEEA.

The count of this clone is one. This chain joins TRBV12-3 or TRBV12-4 and TRBJ2-3; TRBD1 is a possible D gene (6 bases). The CDR3 covers 13 residues. The V and J ends lost 6 bases and 11 bases respectively, with 18 bases between them. The CDR3 bases are TGTGCCAGCAGCCCCCTCACAGGGACCCAGCAGTATTTT. It is translated as CASSPLTGTQQYF.

The V gene is TRBV2, the J gene TRBJ2-7; D is possibly TRBD1 (6 bases). Deletions cut 6 bases from V and 6 bases from J, with 24 bases between. Germline CDR1 is SNHLY and CDR2 is FYNNEI. The CDR3 consists of 16 residues. DNA of the CDR3: TGTGCCAGCAGAGGTACTCGGACAGTACCTTCGGGCGAGCAGTACTTC. Translation: CASRGTRTVPSGEQYF.

The V gene is TRBV7-2, the J gene TRBJ1-2; 10 positions match TRBD1. V trimming: 3 bases; J trimming: 7 bases; junction bases outside the gene matches: 11. Looked up from germline, CDR1 is SGHTA and CDR2 is FQGNSA. The CDR3 covers 16 residues. CDR3 sequence: CASSLFLGQGDPGYTF. The CDR3 DNA reads TGTGCCAGCAGCTTGTTTTTAGGACAGGGGGATCCTGGCTACACCTTC.

The chain employs TRBV24-1 and TRBJ1-4; a possible D gene is TRBD1 (5 bases). The CDR3 covers 16 residues. V was cut by 5 bases and J by 4 bases, with 16 bases left in between. Per germline, CDR1 KGHDR and CDR2 SFDVKD. The CDR3, as DNA: TGTGCCACCAGTGCCGGACGGGGGGTCATTAATGAAAAACTGTTTTTT. Its protein product is CATSAGRGVINEKLFF.

This clone came up once. The chain employs TRBV4-3 and TRBJ2-1, with D perhaps TRBD2 (5 bases). The CDR3 is made up of 16 amino acids. Trimming removed 0 bases at V and 0 bases at J, with 9 bases between. The germline V gene has CDR1 LGHNA and CDR2 YSLEER. Here the CDR3 DNA reads TGCGCCAGCAGCCAAGATCCGGGAACCTCCTACAATGAGCAGTTCTTC. Translating gives CASSQDPGTSYNEQFF.

This clone was detected only once. The chain combines TRBV15 with TRBJ2-7, with 8 nucleotides matching TRBD2. This CDR3 contains 16 residues. Germline V lookup: CDR1 LNHNV, CDR2 YYDKDF (reference sequence). V was clipped by 0 bases and J by 0 bases; unmatched bases: 4. The CDR3 coding sequence is TGTGCCACCAGCAGAGATCGGGAGGGGGGCTCCTACGAGCAGTACTTC. It encodes CATSRDREGGSYEQYF.

V gene TRBV18 combines with J gene TRBJ2-2; 7 bases map to TRBD1. Per the germline V gene, CDR1 is KGHSH and CDR2 is LQKENI. CDR3 length: 13 amino acids. V gave up 8 bases and J gave up 2 bases; unmatched junction bases: 2. The CDR3 reads CASRDSNTGELFF. CDR3 in DNA: TGTGCCAGCCGGGACAGCAACACCGGGGAGCTGTTTTTT.

The chain joins TRBV15 to TRBJ1-1, with TRBD1 as a possible D gene (5 bases). This CDR3 is built from 16 residues. Looked up from germline, CDR1 is LNHNV and CDR2 is YYDKDF (reference sequence). V was trimmed by 7 bases and J by 5 bases, leaving 23 bases between them. The CDR3 DNA reads TGTGCCACCACCACAAGGGGAGGAGGGGTTGGGACTGAAGCTTTCTTT. Its protein is CATTTRGGGVGTEAFF. The whole variable domain, remainder taken from reference TRBV15 and TRBJ1-1, is DAMVIQNPRYQVTQFGKPVTLSCSQTLNHNVMYWYQQKSSQAPKLLFHYYDKDFNNEADTPDNFQSRRPNTSFCFLDIRSPGLGDTAMYLCATTTRGGGVGTEAFFGQGTRLTVV.

The J gene is TRBJ1-2, the V gene TRBV6-4, with TRBD1 matching over 9 bases. Germline V gene lookup returns CDR1 MRHNA and CDR2 SNTAGT. CDR3 size: 13 residues. With 4 bases clipped from V and 4 bases from J, the junction kept 1 base outside the gene matches. The CDR3 DNA reads as TGTGCCAGCAGTGTGGACAGGGGCTATGGCTACACCTTC. This codes for CASSVDRGYGYTF.

This sequence joins TRBV24-1 and TRBJ2-5, with D unclear. The CDR3 covers 12 residues. The germline gives CDR1 KGHDR, CDR2 SFDVKD. The V gene lost 7 bases and the J gene lost 3 bases, with 8 bases spanning the gap. CDR3 in DNA: TGTGCCACCAGGGGCCCTGAAGAGACCCAGTACTTC. This sequence encodes CATRGPEETQYF.

The chain recombines TRBV12-3 or TRBV12-4 with TRBJ2-1, with 7 bases fitting TRBD2. V dropped 3 bases and J dropped 9; count of bases not matched to a gene: 2. This CDR3 comprises 12 residues. The CDR3 region is CASSLGGSEQFF. CDR3 nucleotide sequence: TGTGCCAGCAGTTTGGGGGGGAGTGAGCAGTTCTTC.

J is TRBJ1-5 and V is TRBV6-2 or TRBV6-3, with 7 bases fitting TRBD1. J was trimmed by 1 base and V by 4 bases; bases with no gene match: 10. CDR3 length equals 17 residues. CDR1 and CDR2 from the germline V gene are MNHEY and SVGEGT. CDR3 DNA sequence: TGTGCCAGCAGTTTCGCGGGGACAGCCCCAAGCAATCAGCCCCAGCATTTT. Its protein product is CASSFAGTAPSNQPQHF.